This T cell receptor (beta chain) was recorded in a study of cytomegalovirus exposure and HLA in healthy donors. Overall study findings and caveats: Reported results showed that the classifier diagnosed cytomegalovirus status with high specificity and sensitivity.

On this clone itself: Its matching antigen is unknown.

The repertoire was sequenced with immunoSEQ multiplex PCR; TCRdb's copy has only in-frame clones and lacks some. The sample includes about 130,000 clones, 75% to 90% of them seen just once. Germline-derived CDR1 and CDR2 are SGHNT and YYREEE (reference sequence). CDR3 length equals 15 residues. Trimming cost V 4 bases and J 0 bases, with 14 bases left between them. The chain uses TRBV5-4 and TRBJ2-7; D perhaps matches TRBD2 (5 bases). This TCR derives from a woman between 25 and 40 years old in good health and CMV-seropositive. The sample taken for sequencing was PBMCs. The DNA of the CDR3 is TGTGCCAGCAGCCCCCCGGGAACCCACTCCTACGAGCAGTACTTC. This encodes CASSPPGTHSYEQYF.